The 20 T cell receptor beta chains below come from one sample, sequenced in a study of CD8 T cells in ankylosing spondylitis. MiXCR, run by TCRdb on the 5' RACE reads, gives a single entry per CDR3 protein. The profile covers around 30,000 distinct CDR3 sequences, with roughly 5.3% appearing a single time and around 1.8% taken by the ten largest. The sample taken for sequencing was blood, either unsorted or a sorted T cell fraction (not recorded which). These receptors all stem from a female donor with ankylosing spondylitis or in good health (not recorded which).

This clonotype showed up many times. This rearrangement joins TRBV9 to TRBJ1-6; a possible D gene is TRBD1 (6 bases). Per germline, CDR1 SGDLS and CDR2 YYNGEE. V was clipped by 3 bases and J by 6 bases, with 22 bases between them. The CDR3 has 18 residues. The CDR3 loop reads CASSGGGVPTGGNSPLHF. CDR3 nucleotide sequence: TGTGCCAGCAGCGGGGGTGGGGTCCCGACAGGCGGTAATTCACCCCTCCACTTT.

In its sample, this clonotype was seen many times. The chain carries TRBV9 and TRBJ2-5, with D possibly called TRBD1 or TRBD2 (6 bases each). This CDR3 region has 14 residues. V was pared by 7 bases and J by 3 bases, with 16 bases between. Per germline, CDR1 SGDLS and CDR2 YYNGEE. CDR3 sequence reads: CASGGGRLKETQYF. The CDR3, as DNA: TGTGCCAGCGGAGGGGGACGGCTTAAAGAGACCCAGTACTTC.

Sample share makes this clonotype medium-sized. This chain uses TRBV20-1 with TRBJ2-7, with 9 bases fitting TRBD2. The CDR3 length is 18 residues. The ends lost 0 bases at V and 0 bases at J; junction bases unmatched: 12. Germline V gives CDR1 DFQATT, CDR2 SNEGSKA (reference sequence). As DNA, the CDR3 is TGCAGTGCTAGAGATCGCCGAGCGGGAGGACGTCACTCCTACGAGCAGTACTTC. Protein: CSARDRRAGGRHSYEQYF.

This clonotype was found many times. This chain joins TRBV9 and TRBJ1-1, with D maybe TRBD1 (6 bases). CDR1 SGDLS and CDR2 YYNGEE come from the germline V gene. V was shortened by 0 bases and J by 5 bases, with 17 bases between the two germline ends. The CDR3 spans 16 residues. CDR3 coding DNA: TGTGCCAGCAGCGTAGTACCGGAGGGGGGATGGACTGAAGCTTTCTTT. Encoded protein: CASSVVPEGGWTEAFF.

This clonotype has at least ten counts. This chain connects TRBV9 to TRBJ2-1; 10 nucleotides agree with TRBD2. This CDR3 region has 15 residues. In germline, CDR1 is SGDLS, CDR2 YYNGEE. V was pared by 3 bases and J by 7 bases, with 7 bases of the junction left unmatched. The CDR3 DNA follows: TGTGCCAGCAGCGGGCTAGCGGGAGATCGGAATGAGCAGTTCTTC. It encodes CASSGLAGDRNEQFF. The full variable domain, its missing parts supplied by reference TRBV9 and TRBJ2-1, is DSGVTQTPKHLITATGQRVTLRCSPRSGDLSVYWYQQSLDQGLQFLIQYYNGEERAKGNILERFSAQQFPDLHSELNLSSLELGDSALYFCASSGLAGDRNEQFFGPGTRLTVL.

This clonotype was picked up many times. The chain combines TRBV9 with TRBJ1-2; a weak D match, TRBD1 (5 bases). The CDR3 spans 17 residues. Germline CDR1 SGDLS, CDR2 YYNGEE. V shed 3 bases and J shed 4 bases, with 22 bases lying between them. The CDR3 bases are TGTGCCAGCAGCGCGACGGCCTGGGACGAGACCCTCTATGGCTACACCTTC. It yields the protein CASSATAWDETLYGYTF.

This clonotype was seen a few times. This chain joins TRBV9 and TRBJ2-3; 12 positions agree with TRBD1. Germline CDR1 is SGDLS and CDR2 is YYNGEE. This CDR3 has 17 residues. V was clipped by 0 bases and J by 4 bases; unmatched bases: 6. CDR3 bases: TGTGCCAGCAGCGTAGCATCCGGGACAGGGGGCTCAGATACGCAGTATTTT. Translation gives CASSVASGTGGSDTQYF. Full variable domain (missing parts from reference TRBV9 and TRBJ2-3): DSGVTQTPKHLITATGQRVTLRCSPRSGDLSVYWYQQSLDQGLQFLIQYYNGEERAKGNILERFSAQQFPDLHSELNLSSLELGDSALYFCASSVASGTGGSDTQYFGPGTRLTVL.

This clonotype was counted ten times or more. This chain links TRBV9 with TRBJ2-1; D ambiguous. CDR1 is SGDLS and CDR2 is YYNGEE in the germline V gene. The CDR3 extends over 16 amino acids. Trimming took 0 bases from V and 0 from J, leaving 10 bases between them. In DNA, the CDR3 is TGTGCCAGCAGCGTAGGGCCACACAGCTCCTACAATGAGCAGTTCTTC. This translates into CASSVGPHSSYNEQFF.

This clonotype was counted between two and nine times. The CDR3 protein is CASSVATWDYQYF. As DNA, the CDR3 is TGTGCCAGCAGCGTAGCTACTTGGGATTACCAGTATTTT. The chain employs TRBV9 and TRBJ2-3; D is unresolved. Germline CDR1 and CDR2: SGDLS and YYNGEE. The CDR3 is 13 amino acids. The germline V and J ends were trimmed by 0 bases and 12 bases, with 14 bases remaining between them.

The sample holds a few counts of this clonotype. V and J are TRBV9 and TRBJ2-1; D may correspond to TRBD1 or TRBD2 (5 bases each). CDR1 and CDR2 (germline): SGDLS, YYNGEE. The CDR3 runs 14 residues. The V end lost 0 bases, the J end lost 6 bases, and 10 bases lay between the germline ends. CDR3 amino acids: CASSVDGTSNEQFF. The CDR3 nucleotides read TGTGCCAGCAGCGTAGACGGGACGAGCAATGAGCAGTTCTTC.

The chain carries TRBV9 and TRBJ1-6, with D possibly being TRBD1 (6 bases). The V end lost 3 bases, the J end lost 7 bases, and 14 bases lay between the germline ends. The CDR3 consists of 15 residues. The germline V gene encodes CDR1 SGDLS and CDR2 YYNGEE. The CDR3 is CASSAYREVNSPLHF. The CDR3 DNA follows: TGTGCCAGCAGCGCGTACAGGGAGGTGAATTCACCCCTCCACTTT. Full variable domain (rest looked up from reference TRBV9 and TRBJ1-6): DSGVTQTPKHLITATGQRVTLRCSPRSGDLSVYWYQQSLDQGLQFLIQYYNGEERAKGNILERFSAQQFPDLHSELNLSSLELGDSALYFCASSAYREVNSPLHFGNGTRLTVT.

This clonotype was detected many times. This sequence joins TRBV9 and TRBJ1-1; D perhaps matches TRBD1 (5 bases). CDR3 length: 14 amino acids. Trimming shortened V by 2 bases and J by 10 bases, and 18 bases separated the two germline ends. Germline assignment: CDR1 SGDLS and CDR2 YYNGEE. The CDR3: CASSVEEGKLGAFF. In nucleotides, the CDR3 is TGTGCCAGCAGCGTCGAAGAGGGGAAACTGGGAGCTTTCTTT.

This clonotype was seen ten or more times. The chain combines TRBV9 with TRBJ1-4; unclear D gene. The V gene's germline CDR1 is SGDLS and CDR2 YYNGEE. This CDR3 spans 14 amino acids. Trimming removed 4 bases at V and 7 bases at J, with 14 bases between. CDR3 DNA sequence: TGTGCCAGCAGCACGACCGATCGAGGTGAAAAACTGTTTTTT. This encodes CASSTTDRGEKLFF.

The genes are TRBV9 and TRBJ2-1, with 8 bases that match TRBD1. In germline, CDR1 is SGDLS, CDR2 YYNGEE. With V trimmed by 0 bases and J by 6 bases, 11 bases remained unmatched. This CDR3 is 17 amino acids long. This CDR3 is CASSVATSADRGNEQFF. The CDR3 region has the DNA TGTGCCAGCAGCGTAGCCACATCAGCCGACAGGGGCAATGAGCAGTTCTTC.

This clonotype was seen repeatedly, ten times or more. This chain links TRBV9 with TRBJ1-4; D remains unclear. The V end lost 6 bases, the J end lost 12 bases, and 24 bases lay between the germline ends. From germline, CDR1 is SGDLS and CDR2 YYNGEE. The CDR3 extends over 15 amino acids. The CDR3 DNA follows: TGTGCCAGCACCTCTGGGGAGGGCAGCCCGACGGAACTGTTTTTT. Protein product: CASTSGEGSPTELFF.

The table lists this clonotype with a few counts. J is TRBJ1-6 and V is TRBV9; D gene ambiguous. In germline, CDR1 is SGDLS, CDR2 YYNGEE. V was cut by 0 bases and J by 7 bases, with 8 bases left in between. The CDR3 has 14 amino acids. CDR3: CASSVEQPNSPLHF. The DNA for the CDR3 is TGTGCCAGCAGCGTAGAGCAGCCGAATTCACCCCTCCACTTT.

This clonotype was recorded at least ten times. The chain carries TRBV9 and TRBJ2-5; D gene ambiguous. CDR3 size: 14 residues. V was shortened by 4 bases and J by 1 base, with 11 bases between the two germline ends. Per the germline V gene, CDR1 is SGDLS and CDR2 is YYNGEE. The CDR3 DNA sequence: TGTGCCAGCAGCACCTCCCCTAGCCAAGAGACCCAGTACTTC. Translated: CASSTSPSQETQYF.

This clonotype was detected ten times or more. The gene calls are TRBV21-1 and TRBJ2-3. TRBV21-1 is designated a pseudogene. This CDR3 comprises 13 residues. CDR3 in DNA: TGTGCCAGCACCCCGACTTGCACAGATACGCAGTATTTT. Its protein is CASTPTCTDTQYF.

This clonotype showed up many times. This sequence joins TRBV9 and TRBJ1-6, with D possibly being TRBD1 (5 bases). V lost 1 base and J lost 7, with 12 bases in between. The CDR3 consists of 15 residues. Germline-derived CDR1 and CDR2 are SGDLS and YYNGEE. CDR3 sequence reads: CASSVRGDINSPLHF. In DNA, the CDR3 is TGTGCCAGCAGCGTAAGGGGAGATATCAATTCACCCCTCCACTTT.

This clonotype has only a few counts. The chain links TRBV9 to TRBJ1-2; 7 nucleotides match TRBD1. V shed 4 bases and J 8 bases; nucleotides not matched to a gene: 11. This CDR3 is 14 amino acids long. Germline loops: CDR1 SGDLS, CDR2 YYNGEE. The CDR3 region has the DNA TGTGCCAGCAGCCCAGGCGGCGCAGGGGGAGGCTACACCTTC. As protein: CASSPGGAGGGYTF.